This T cell receptor (beta chain) originates from a study of vaccination and CD4 T cells after COVID-19. Across the study: Researchers treated cells with overlapping spike peptides taken from SARS-CoV-2, HCoV-NL63, HCoV-OC43 and HCoV-229E. Control wells got either CEFX epitopes, HIV-1 Nef peptides, or no peptide at all.

V lost 1 base to trimming and J lost 2 bases, with 2 bases between them. This CDR3 region has 12 residues. Germline V gene sequence: CDR1 SNHLY, CDR2 FYNNEI. With the Oncomine TCR Beta short-read assay, DNA from cultured CD4+ T cells was sequenced. From CD4+ T cells that had been cultured, genomic DNA was extracted. From the PCR reads, TCRdb called clonotypes with MiXCR, one entry per CDR3 protein. Seen here are 6,500 to 9,000 distinct CDR3 sequences, 20% to 25% observed once, and the top ten hold around a fifth. This clonotype was counted a few times. Its antigen is currently unknown. The sample's treatment: approximately 9-day PBMC culture with coronavirus spike peptide pools or control peptides (ViraFEST assay).

The genes are TRBV2 and TRBJ2-5, with D uncertain. This clonotype was sampled from a human donor who had recovered from COVID-19. The sample was CD4+ T cells from blood, cultured in vitro, taken after SARS-CoV-2 vaccination. Here the CDR3 reads CASSEGQETQYF. CDR3 DNA sequence: TGTGCCAGCAGTGAAGGGCAAGAGACCCAGTACTTC.